Detailed here is one T cell receptor (beta chain). The antigen is not known. This sample stems from a study of Tregs in tolerant kidney transplant recipients. General study points: Findings come from small patient numbers and require larger validation.

V dropped 4 bases and J dropped 1; count of bases not matched to a gene: 2. The CDR3 is 14 residues long. Germline CDR1 KGHSH, CDR2 LQKENI. Thawed PBMCs were FACS-sorted into unstimulated CD4+CD25+CD127- regulatory T cells, CD4+CD25- non-regulatory cells, CD4 and CD8 cells. Libraries were prepared by immunoSEQ multiplex PCR; TCRdb keeps only in-frame clonotypes and omits some of them. The table has about 240,000 clones, roughly 84% seen once. The source of this sequence is a human donor in good health. The sequenced sample consisted of CD4+ T cells from blood. The J gene is TRBJ2-3, the V gene TRBV18, with TRBD1 matching over 7 bases. CDR3 protein: CASSQGAGTDTQYF. CDR3 DNA sequence: TGTGCCAGCTCACAGGGGGCTGGCACAGATACGCAGTATTTT.